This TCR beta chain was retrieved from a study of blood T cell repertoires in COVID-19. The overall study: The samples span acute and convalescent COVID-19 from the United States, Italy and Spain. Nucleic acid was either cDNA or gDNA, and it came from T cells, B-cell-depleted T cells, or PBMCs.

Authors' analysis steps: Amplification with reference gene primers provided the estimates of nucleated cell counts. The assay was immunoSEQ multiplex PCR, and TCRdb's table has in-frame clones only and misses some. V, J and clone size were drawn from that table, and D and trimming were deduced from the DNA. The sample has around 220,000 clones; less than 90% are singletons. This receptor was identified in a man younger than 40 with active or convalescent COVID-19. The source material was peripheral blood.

In DNA form, the CDR3 reads TGTGCCAGCAGCTTGGTAACAACCTACGAGCAGTACTTC. It yields the protein CASSLVTTYEQYF. V is TRBV5-5 and J is TRBJ2-7; D is ambiguous. Trimming took 0 bases from V and 2 from J, leaving 6 bases between them. The CDR3 is made up of 13 amino acids. Germline loops: CDR1 SGHKS, CDR2 YYEKEE (reference sequence).